A selection of T cell receptor beta chains follows, all from one sample in a study of cytomegalovirus exposure and HLA in healthy donors. Generated by immunoSEQ multiplex PCR, the TCRdb table keeps only in-frame clones and is missing some. The table includes fewer than 250,000 clones, over 60% detected once. Specimen: PBMCs. The origin of the receptors is a woman aged 35 to 49 in good health and CMV-seronegative. The CDR3 runs from the conserved cysteine through the conserved F or W. D genes are given only for firm matches. The size of a clone is reported for some rows only, either as once, few or many, or as a class for expanded clones.

v_call	j_call	d_call	clone_size	cdr3_aa	cdr3_nt
TRBV7-2	TRBJ2-2	NA	few	CASSLGGASLITGELFF	TGTGCCAGCAGCTTAGGGGGAGCGAGTCTAATCACCGGGGAGCTGTTTTTT
TRBV30	TRBJ2-2	NA	NA	CAWSTGLGETGELFF	TGTGCCTGGAGTACGGGGTTAGGTGAGACCGGGGAGCTGTTTTTT
TRBV5-1	TRBJ2-1	TRBD2	NA	CASSYNKVAGDNEQFF	TGCGCCAGCAGCTACAACAAGGTAGCGGGAGACAATGAGCAGTTCTTC
TRBV5-6	TRBJ2-1	TRBD2	NA	CASSLGLSSGRANEQFF	TGTGCCAGCAGCTTGGGGCTATCTAGCGGGAGGGCCAATGAGCAGTTCTTC
TRBV5-6	TRBJ2-3	TRBD2	few	CASSLGLAVTDTQYF	TGTGCCAGCAGCCTAGGACTAGCGGTCACAGATACGCAGTATTTT
TRBV11-2	TRBJ1-2	NA	NA	CASSSGIGYGYTF	TGTGCCAGCAGCTCAGGGATTGGCTATGGCTACACCTTC
TRBV7-2	TRBJ2-1	TRBD2	NA	CASSFPSGRGESNEQFF	TGTGCCAGCAGCTTCCCTAGCGGGAGGGGGGAAAGCAATGAGCAGTTCTTC
TRBV7-2	TRBJ2-5	TRBD2	once	CASSPRRLAGSETQYF	TGTGCCAGCAGCCCCCGAAGACTAGCGGGAAGCGAGACCCAGTACTTC
TRBV6-1	TRBJ1-4	NA	NA	CASITGATNEKLFF	TGTGCCAGCATCACGGGGGCAACTAATGAAAAACTGTTTTTT
TRBV5-1	TRBJ2-5	TRBD1	NA	CASSLGTGSQETQYF	TGCGCCAGCAGCTTGGGGACAGGTAGCCAAGAGACCCAGTACTTC
TRBV6-1	TRBJ2-1	TRBD1	once	CASRGQGEENEQFF	TGTGCCAGCAGAGGACAGGGGGAAGAGAATGAGCAGTTCTTC
TRBV4-3	TRBJ2-3	TRBD2	NA	CASSQSGRWSTDTQYF	TGCGCCAGCAGCCAGAGCGGGAGGTGGAGCACAGATACGCAGTATTTT
TRBV7-3	TRBJ2-3	TRBD2	NA	CASSLGTSGVSDTQYF	TGTGCCAGCAGCTTAGGGACTAGCGGGGTCTCAGATACGCAGTATTTT
TRBV18	TRBJ2-1	NA	NA	CASSPSGFSYNEQFF	TGTGCCAGCTCACCAAGCGGCTTCTCCTACAATGAGCAGTTCTTC
TRBV5-1	TRBJ1-1	NA	NA	CASSLTANTEAFF	TGCGCCAGCAGCTTGACAGCGAACACTGAAGCTTTCTTT
TRBV19	TRBJ2-1	TRBD2	NA	CASTAGTSGRVLFF	TGTGCCAGTACCGCCGGGACTAGCGGGAGAGTTCTGTTCTTC
TRBV6-1	TRBJ2-5	NA	NA	CASSEQGAGETQYF	TGTGCCAGCAGTGAGCAGGGTGCAGGCGAGACCCAGTACTTC
TRBV10-3	TRBJ2-7	TRBD2	NA	CAISLGLAGVPEQYF	TGTGCCATCAGCCTGGGACTAGCGGGAGTTCCGGAGCAGTACTTC
TRBV27	TRBJ2-5	NA	NA	CASSLSTGIEETQYF	TGTGCCAGCAGTTTATCTACAGGAATCGAAGAGACCCAGTACTTC
TRBV9	TRBJ2-3	TRBD2	few	CASSPRGSGRADTQYF	TGTGCCAGCAGCCCCCGGGGTAGCGGGAGGGCAGATACGCAGTATTTT
TRBV7-2	TRBJ1-1	NA	NA	CASSSTPNTEAFF	TGTGCCAGCAGCTCCACACCGAACACTGAAGCTTTCTTT
TRBV6-1	TRBJ1-1	NA	NA	CASSVQELRGAFF	TGTGCCAGCAGTGTTCAGGAACTGAGGGGGGCTTTCTTT
TRBV6-4	TRBJ2-1	TRBD1	NA	CASSDSLAGGLINEQFF	TGTGCCAGCAGTGACTCTCTGGCAGGGGGCTTGATAAATGAGCAGTTCTTC
TRBV9	TRBJ2-3	TRBD2	NA	CASSSDGRAIDTQYF	TGTGCCAGCAGCTCCGACGGGAGGGCGATAGATACGCAGTATTTT
TRBV5-1	TRBJ2-1	TRBD2	NA	CASSSTSGRPYNEQFF	TGCGCCAGCAGCTCGACTAGCGGGAGACCCTACAATGAGCAGTTCTTC
TRBV7-2	TRBJ1-1	NA	few	CASSLARGTEAFF	TGTGCCAGCAGCTTAGCGCGGGGCACTGAAGCTTTCTTT
TRBV30	TRBJ1-5	NA	NA	CAWSIGGADRQPQHF	TGTGCCTGGAGTATTGGGGGGGCGGACCGTCAGCCCCAGCATTTT
TRBV7-6	TRBJ1-1	NA	NA	CASSLQTRGTEAFF	TGTGCCAGCAGCTTACAAACTCGGGGTACTGAAGCTTTCTTT
TRBV7-2	TRBJ1-1	NA	NA	CASRIASRDTEAFF	TGTGCCAGCAGAATAGCGAGTAGGGATACTGAAGCTTTCTTT
TRBV2	TRBJ2-1	TRBD2	NA	CASSEIRGRGDNEQFF	TGTGCCAGCAGTGAAATTCGCGGGAGGGGGGACAATGAGCAGTTCTTC
TRBV27	TRBJ2-7	NA	NA	CASSDWYEQYF	TGTGCCAGCAGTGACTGGTACGAGCAGTACTTC
TRBV5-1	TRBJ2-3	NA	NA	CASSLGGGTDTQYF	TGCGCCAGCAGCTTAGGGGGTGGCACAGATACGCAGTATTTT
TRBV6-1	TRBJ1-1	NA	NA	CASIGDTEAFF	TGTGCCAGTATAGGGGACACTGAAGCTTTCTTT
TRBV6-6	TRBJ2-2	NA	few	CASDDSPNTGELFF	TGTGCCAGCGACGACAGTCCGAACACCGGGGAGCTGTTTTTT
TRBV4-2	TRBJ1-2	TRBD1	NA	CASSRISAGQDDGYTF	TGTGCCAGCAGCCGGATTTCAGCCGGACAGGACGATGGCTACACCTTC
TRBV19	TRBJ2-5	TRBD2	once	CASSPGLAGGGETQYF	TGTGCCAGTAGCCCGGGACTAGCGGGAGGTGGAGAGACCCAGTACTTC
TRBV5-6	TRBJ1-4	NA	NA	CASTFLGPGEKLFF	TGTGCCAGCACCTTCCTTGGCCCGGGAGAAAAACTGTTTTTT
TRBV4-3	TRBJ1-1	NA	NA	CASSQDWGGSGMNTEAFF	TGCGCCAGCAGCCAAGATTGGGGAGGTTCGGGGATGAACACTGAAGCTTTCTTT
TRBV4-3	TRBJ1-5	NA	NA	CASSQDRAGWNPQHF	TGCGCCAGCAGCCAAGATCGGGCGGGATGGAATCCCCAGCATTTT